These 20 T cell receptor beta chains originate from one sample sequenced in a study of shared clonotypes between healthy human individuals. Data came from immunoSEQ multiplex PCR; TCRdb stores just in-frame clones and leaves some out. Among roughly 2,300,000 clones listed, around 90% were seen once. Sequences were obtained from naive CD4+ T cells from PBMCs. Documented subset: CD45RA+ positively selected. Receptor source: a man younger than 30 in good health. Some clones in this sample may be carry-over from other donors' samples.

About this clone itself: This sample includes further DNA sequences coding for the same CDR3. The V gene is TRBV28, the J gene TRBJ2-7, with D possibly matching TRBD2 (6 bases). V was pared by 2 bases and J by 2 bases, with 10 bases between. The V gene's germline CDR1 is MDHEN and CDR2 SYDVKM. The CDR3 length is 14 residues. CDR3 bases: TGTGCCAGCAGTTTAGCGGGGCCTCCCTACGAGCAGTACTTC. Amino acid sequence: CASSLAGPPYEQYF.

The chain employs TRBV5-1 and TRBJ2-3; tentative D call: TRBD1 (5 bases). This CDR3 has 16 amino acids. Germline CDR1 is SGHRS and CDR2 is YFSETQ. Trimming took off 4 bases at V and 5 bases at J, with 20 bases between the two ends. CDR3 sequence: CASSPTEGVRGDTQYF. Written as DNA, the CDR3 is TGCGCCAGCAGCCCCACAGAAGGGGTGCGTGGAGATACGCAGTATTTT.

The chain employs TRBV7-9 and TRBJ2-6, with D perhaps being TRBD1 or TRBD2 (5 bases each). This CDR3 spans 15 amino acids. The germline CDR1 and CDR2 sequences are SEHNR and FQNEAQ (reference sequence). The ends were cut back, 1 base at V and 7 bases at J, with 11 bases in the middle. The CDR3 spells CASSLGIRGANVLTF. The DNA of the CDR3 is TGTGCCAGCAGCTTAGGAATCCGGGGCGCCAACGTCCTGACTTTC.

This sequence joins TRBV5-5 and TRBJ1-4; tentatively, D is TRBD1 (5 bases). The CDR3 runs to 15 residues. Trimming pared 1 base from V and 7 bases from J, leaving 14 bases between. CDR1 is SGHKS, CDR2 YYEKEE, per germline (reference sequence). The CDR3 is CASSLRGAWFEKLFF. In DNA form, the CDR3 reads TGTGCCAGCAGCTTGAGAGGGGCATGGTTTGAAAAACTGTTTTTT.

The chain is built from TRBV7-3 and TRBJ2-3; 7 positions agree with TRBD2. The trim removed 4 bases at V and 10 bases at J, leaving 11 bases unmatched. The CDR3 consists of 14 residues. Germline CDR1 is SGHTA and CDR2 is FQGTGA. As DNA, the CDR3 is TGTGCCAGCAGCTCGGGACTAAACTCGAAACCGCAGTATTTT. Amino acid sequence: CASSSGLNSKPQYF.

This chain joins TRBV6-4 and TRBJ2-2; D uncertain. This CDR3 is 12 amino acids long. Trimming stripped 4 bases from V and 0 bases from J, with 0 bases between. Germline lookup yields CDR1 MRHNA and CDR2 SNTAGT. CDR3 sequence (DNA): TGTGCCAGCAGTGCGAACACCGGGGAGCTGTTTTTT. Its translation: CASSANTGELFF.

The chain links TRBV27 to TRBJ1-1, with TRBD1 matching over 10 bases. V shed 3 bases and J 2 bases; nucleotides not matched to a gene: 9. The CDR3 is 17 amino acids. Per the germline V gene, CDR1 is MNHEY and CDR2 is SMNVEV (reference sequence). CDR3 region: CASSFGQGGSRNTEAFF. The CDR3 DNA is TGTGCCAGCAGTTTCGGACAGGGGGGTTCGAGAAACACTGAAGCTTTCTTT.

The chain has TRBV5-8 and TRBJ1-1; 7 bases are shared with TRBD1. Looked up from germline, CDR1 is SGHTS and CDR2 is YDEGEE. The CDR3 consists of 16 residues. With V trimmed by 9 bases and J by 5 bases, 19 bases remained unmatched. CDR3 coding DNA: TGTGCCAACCGATATTGGACAGGATCGATGGGAACTGAAGCTTTCTTT. This translates into CANRYWTGSMGTEAFF. Variable domain in full (rest from reference TRBV5-8 and TRBJ1-1): EAGVTQSPTHLIKTRGQQATLRCSPISGHTSVYWYQQALGLGLQFLLWYDEGEERNRGNFPPRFSGRQFPNYSSELNVNALELEDSALYLCANRYWTGSMGTEAFFGQGTRLTVV.

The chain carries TRBV19 and TRBJ2-7, with D perhaps given as TRBD1 or TRBD2 (6 bases each). V dropped 6 bases and J dropped 2 bases, with 17 bases sitting between them. The germline V gene encodes CDR1 LNHDA and CDR2 SQIVND (reference sequence). This CDR3 spans 15 amino acids. The CDR3 spells CASRRDNSLAYEQYF. DNA of the CDR3: TGTGCCAGTAGGCGGGACAATAGTCTCGCCTACGAGCAGTACTTC.

The sample holds one count of this clone. This sequence joins TRBV9 and TRBJ2-2; D is unclear. The V gene's germline CDR1 is SGDLS and CDR2 YYNGEE. With 3 bases removed from V and 7 bases from J, the gap between germline ends came to 7 bases. The CDR3 runs to 12 residues. The CDR3 DNA reads as TGTGCCAGCAGCGAGTTAGACGGGGAGCTGTTTTTT. Protein sequence: CASSELDGELFF.

V and J are TRBV5-6 and TRBJ2-2; D is ambiguous. The CDR3 consists of 15 residues. Looked up from germline, CDR1 is SGHDT and CDR2 is YYEEEE. V was trimmed by 5 bases and J by 4 bases, leaving 15 bases between them. The CDR3: CASSYGGRVTGELFF. As DNA, the CDR3 is TGTGCCAGCAGTTACGGCGGAAGAGTCACCGGGGAGCTGTTTTTT.

This rearrangement joins TRBV29-1 to TRBJ1-6; 8 nucleotides match TRBD1. Looked up from germline, CDR1 is SQVTM and CDR2 is ANQGSEA. After removal of 6 bases from V and 5 bases from J, the junction contained 6 bases not matched to a gene. This CDR3 region has 14 residues. The chain's CDR3 is CSVADRGNNSPLHF. The CDR3 nucleotides read TGCAGCGTAGCAGACAGGGGAAATAATTCACCCCTCCACTTT.

On this clone itself: This CDR3 is also generated by other DNA sequences in the sample. The rearrangement uses TRBV6-5 and TRBJ2-2; unclear D gene. The CDR3 has 15 amino acids. The germline CDR1 and CDR2 sequences are MNHEY and SVGAGI. Trimming removed 2 bases from V and 0 bases from J, with 7 bases in between. CDR3 loop: CASSYRQTNTGELFF. CDR3 nucleotides: TGTGCCAGCAGTTACCGGCAGACGAACACCGGGGAGCTGTTTTTT.

This sequence joins TRBV18 and TRBJ2-7; D may be TRBD2 (6 bases). Germline lookup yields CDR1 KGHSH and CDR2 LQKENI. The V end lost 5 bases, the J end lost 4 bases, and 12 bases lay between the germline ends. This CDR3 has 13 residues. The CDR3 reads CASSGGVGYEQYF. In DNA form, the CDR3 reads TGTGCCAGCTCAGGAGGGGTCGGTTACGAGCAGTACTTC.

The V and J genes are TRBV28 and TRBJ1-1; 8 bases map to TRBD1. Germline CDR1 MDHEN, CDR2 SYDVKM. This CDR3 is 16 amino acids long. V trimming: 5 bases; J trimming: 0 bases; junction bases outside the gene matches: 8. The CDR3 sequence: CASSKQGGPMNTEAFF. The CDR3 region has the DNA TGTGCCAGCAGTAAACAGGGGGGACCCATGAACACTGAAGCTTTCTTT.

This clone has a handful of counts. This CDR3 reads CASSILTGRLSNQPQHF. In DNA form, the CDR3 reads TGTGCCAGTAGTATTTTGACAGGACGTCTTAGCAATCAGCCCCAGCATTTT. The rearrangement joins TRBV19 to TRBJ1-5; D possibly corresponds to TRBD1 (6 bases). Per germline, CDR1 LNHDA and CDR2 SQIVND (reference sequence). Trimming stripped 3 bases from V and 0 bases from J, with 15 bases between. The CDR3 totals 17 residues. Looking up the rest from reference TRBV19 and TRBJ1-5 gives the full variable domain: DGGITQSPKYLFRKEGQNVTLSCEQNLNHDAMYWYRQDPGQGLRLIYYSQIVNDFQKGDIAEGYSVSREKKESFPLTVTSAQKNPTAFYLCASSILTGRLSNQPQHFGDGTRLSIL.

The chain is built from TRBV27 and TRBJ1-1, with TRBD1 matching 12 bases. CDR1 and CDR2 from the germline V gene are MNHEY and SMNVEV (reference sequence). V dropped 2 bases and J dropped 3; count of bases not matched to a gene: 7. The CDR3 covers 17 residues. In nucleotides, the CDR3 is TGTGCCAGCAGTTTACTCCGGGACAGGGGGCTGTACACTGAAGCTTTCTTT. It yields the protein CASSLLRDRGLYTEAFF.

On this clone itself: Other DNA sequences in this sample translate to the same CDR3. The V gene is TRBV18, the J gene TRBJ2-7, with 9 bases lining up with TRBD2. The J segment lost 1 base and the V segment lost 3 bases, leaving 1 base of the junction unmatched. Germline V gene lookup returns CDR1 KGHSH and CDR2 LQKENI. The CDR3 sequence is 14 residues long. CDR3 sequence (DNA): TGTGCCAGCTCACCCCTAGCGGGATCCTACGAGCAGTACTTC. Amino acid sequence: CASSPLAGSYEQYF.

The CDR3 spells CASSPESAVTVAFF. The CDR3 DNA reads as TGTGCCAGCAGCCCAGAAAGCGCTGTCACGGTAGCTTTCTTT. The rearrangement uses TRBV7-6 and TRBJ1-1; no reliable D call. Germline assignment: CDR1 SGHVS and CDR2 FNYEAQ. V was shortened by 5 bases and J by 10 bases, with 20 bases between the two germline ends. The CDR3 is 14 residues long.

This chain links TRBV7-9 with TRBJ2-3; D is unresolved. The length of the CDR3 is 16 residues. Trimming removed 0 bases at V and 5 bases at J, with 15 bases between. Per germline, CDR1 SEHNR and CDR2 FQNEAQ (reference sequence). The CDR3 nucleotides read TGTGCCAGCAGCTTAGCGAAGAAGGCCGCAGGAGATACGCAGTATTTT. Translating it yields CASSLAKKAAGDTQYF.